This is a list of T cell receptor beta chains from one sample in a study of T cells expressing NK-cell markers. No DNA is given; TCRdb re-called the 5' RACE reads and lists each CDR3 protein once. Its listing shows about 540,000 distinct CDR3 sequences. The sequencing input was blood T cells: a sorted CD56 or NKG2C T cell subset, CD4+ or CD8+ T cells, or bulk PBMC T cells (not recorded which). All receptors come from a man aged 18 to 30 in good health. CDR3s include the opening cysteine and the closing phenylalanine or tryptophan.

>TRBV27|TRBJ1-5
CASSLGQGRSNQPQHF
>TRBV5-1|TRBJ2-5
CASSLAWVGSGRAETQYF
>TRBV6-5|TRBJ1-3
CASSPSWVRNTIYF
>TRBV27|TRBJ2-3
CASSSTTPGSTDTQYF
>TRBV7-3|TRBJ2-1
CASSQGTGENEQFF
>TRBV6-5|TRBJ1-6
CASSLGQGEFSYNSPLHF
>TRBV20-1|TRBJ2-2
CSPEGHRINTGELFF
>TRBV20-1|TRBJ2-5
CSATQPTGNQETQYF
>TRBV12-3/TRBV12-4|TRBJ2-7
CASSLRLAGPGYEQYF
>TRBV20-1|TRBJ2-7
CSARTTGGTYEQYF
>TRBV5-1|TRBJ2-7
CASSSGTGLIEQYF
>TRBV27|TRBJ2-3
CASGDRGWTDTQYF
>TRBV10-3|TRBJ2-7
CAIGTSGTRSSYEQYF
>TRBV4-1|TRBJ2-1
CASSPREGKDEQFF
>TRBV7-9|TRBJ1-6
CASSLESYNSPLHF
>TRBV12-3/TRBV12-4|TRBJ2-6
CAIQGTRSGANVLTF
>TRBV15|TRBJ2-7
CATSLDRYEQYF
>TRBV28|TRBJ2-5
CASTDAGQGKETQYF
>TRBV12-3/TRBV12-4|TRBJ2-3
CASSFTGERTDTQYF
>TRBV30|TRBJ1-2
CAWSAQRTDGYTF
>TRBV12-3/TRBV12-4|TRBJ2-3
CASSLGRGLGDTQYF
>TRBV28|TRBJ2-6
CASSNNYAPGGSGANVLTF
>TRBV20-1|TRBJ2-3
CSARGSLAGVHGTQYF
>TRBV7-2|TRBJ1-5
CASSFTTGPMGPQHF
>TRBV5-1|TRBJ2-2
CASSFTITNAGELFF
>TRBV30|TRBJ1-5
CAWSDGESQPQHF
>TRBV24-1|TRBJ2-2
CATSTSGRPTGELFF
>TRBV5-1|TRBJ2-1
CASSLGKAVGEQFF
>TRBV2|TRBJ1-3
CASIGTSGNTIYF
>TRBV27|TRBJ2-3
CASSFLTAHSSTDTQYF
>TRBV7-9|TRBJ2-2
CASSFNWGEHTGELFF
>TRBV6-2/TRBV6-3|TRBJ1-1
CASSYGYRAGSMNTEAFF
>TRBV5-1|TRBJ2-3
CASQGQFNTDTQYF
>TRBV11-2|TRBJ2-1
CASSPQLAGGHEQFF
>TRBV29-1|TRBJ2-7
CSVERQGNGEQYF
>TRBV6-1|TRBJ1-3
CASRTGRGGNTIYF
>TRBV14|TRBJ2-7
CASSQQGSRAGEQYF
>TRBV30|TRBJ2-1
CAWSSQGDNEQFF
>TRBV29-1|TRBJ1-2
CSVEEGGSGYTF
>TRBV29-1|TRBJ2-1
CSVNRGVGNEQFF
>TRBV20-1|TRBJ1-1
CSASGQLGTEAFF
>TRBV9|TRBJ2-7
CASSVVPGQGANHEQYF
>TRBV3-1|TRBJ2-1
CASSSGLAGHEQFF
>TRBV20-1|TRBJ2-7
CSATGSLDPYEQYF
>TRBV5-1|TRBJ2-3
CASSAGTARNTDTQYF
>TRBV6-2/TRBV6-3|TRBJ1-5
CASSPGTGGAWGSQPQHF
>TRBV20-1|TRBJ2-7
CSARAAPRYEQYF
>TRBV29-1|TRBJ2-3
CSVPRTVTDTQYF
>TRBV12-3/TRBV12-4|TRBJ2-3
CASSLIAVNTDTQYF
>TRBV21-1|TRBJ2-1
CASSTKWGGGNIAGGSNEQFF
>TRBV7-9|TRBJ2-4
CASSPPFRMGNIQYF
>TRBV5-1|TRBJ2-3
CASSVTMPSTDTQYF
>TRBV7-6|TRBJ2-7
CASSLVSGTGSSYEQYF
>TRBV2|TRBJ2-1
CASRRRPLAGGSADEQFF
>TRBV7-2|TRBJ2-2
CASSQRLAGGPTGELFF
>TRBV6-5|TRBJ2-1
CASSYNLIFGSEQFF